This note documents a single T cell receptor beta chain sequence. Its antigen remains unidentified. Looked up from germline, CDR1 is SGHAT and CDR2 is FQNNGV. This CDR3 has 15 residues. V gave up 5 bases and J gave up 3 bases; unmatched junction bases: 8. The data stem from a study of T cell responses to AZD1222 COVID-19 vaccine. Overall study findings and caveats: Spike-specific TCR breadth and depth were elevated following two AZD1222 doses. Among those given AZD1222, only six or seven were seropositive at baseline. Clonal diversity may have been underestimated, and the donors were mostly white British, with more females than males.

Using immunoSEQ multiplex PCR, the repertoire was profiled, and TCRdb retains in-frame clones only, with some absent. The sample records about 76,000 clones, around 80% being singletons. The material was peripheral blood, obtained 28 days after the second dose of the MenACWY control vaccine. This rearrangement joins TRBV11-2 to TRBJ2-5; 8 nucleotides align to TRBD2. This sequence originates from an adult who received the MenACWY meningococcal vaccine as a control. The chain's CDR3 is CASSRSSGGEETQYF. Here the CDR3 DNA reads TGTGCCAGCAGCCGATCCAGCGGGGGAGAAGAGACCCAGTACTTC.